This TCR beta chain emerged from a study of T cell responses to AZD1222 COVID-19 vaccine. This table comes from immunoSEQ multiplex PCR, and its TCRdb copy is limited to in-frame clones, with some not included. The table records roughly 180,000 clones, approximately 90% of them present only once. This sequence was found in an adult in good health. The material was peripheral blood, obtained on day 0 of AZD1222 vaccination.

This CDR3 is CASSVDRVDYGYTF. The DNA for the CDR3 is TGTGCCAGCAGCGTCGACAGGGTCGACTATGGCTACACCTTC. This chain connects TRBV9 to TRBJ1-2; TRBD1 agrees at 7 bases. The length of the CDR3 is 14 residues. Germline V lookup: CDR1 SGDLS, CDR2 YYNGEE. With 2 bases clipped from V and 3 bases from J, the junction kept 4 bases outside the gene matches.